This record covers a single T cell receptor beta chain. It has no known antigen specificity. It has no much larger one-base neighbor in the sample; base qualities were not kept. Donors were healthy HIV-negative adults with no recently reported acute infections or vaccinations. Every donor was a Caucasian adult residing in Nashville, Tennessee, USA. For unsorted samples, roughly 86 million PBMCs were counted and genomic DNA was extracted with the QIAamp DNA Blood Mini kit. Blood was obtained by leukapheresis, after which PBMCs were separated by Ficoll-Histopaque density gradient centrifugation and cryopreserved in liquid nitrogen vapor phase. This sample stems from a study of shared clonotypes between healthy human individuals (dated by TCRdb to 2018 to 2020). Turning to the overall study: A couple of women and a few men aged 18 to 49 years were included in the cohort. Blood TCR repertoires of roughly 5 healthy adults were deeply sequenced to estimate repertoire size and the extent of clonotype sharing between individuals. To increase sequencing depth and limit assay-specific biases, TCR repertoire library preparation and sequencing were carried out by different laboratories using diverse techniques. Leukapheresis yielded between about 0.85 and 9.5 billion PBMCs per donor. The full study reports these points: Pairwise subsampling led to the expectation that sequencing depth would affect the degree of clonotype sharing among donors. Sampling was restricted to blood, and TCR repertoires in tissues likely differ from the TCR repertoires found in blood. Because the study included a small number of donors, the genetic and exposure-history diversity represented was limited.

Using the deep immunoSEQ assay, TCR CDR3 regions were amplified from genomic DNA by multiplex PCR. Extracted genomic DNA from each cell subset was distributed evenly across all wells of several immunoSEQ 96-well plates, and each plate was treated as a replicate. Each replicate PCR for unsorted PBMC received about 0.3 ug genomic DNA, equal to tens of thousands of T cell genomes. Ten immunoSEQ deep assay plates were used to sequence the unsorted PBMC genomic DNA. Purified libraries were measured with a Qubit 3.0 fluorometer, size-checked on a Bioanalyzer 2100, and measured again with the KAPA Library Quantification kit. A separate single-read 150-cycle Illumina NextSeq 550 flow cell was used to sequence each immunoSEQ 96-well plate. Regarding the original processing steps: Because only junctional sequences without quality scores were contained in the immunoSEQ output, filtering matching that applied to full-length reads could not be performed. Sequences were annotated with PyIR, a Python wrapper for IgBLAST v1.9, and V/J genes and CDR3 were assigned using IMGT germline references. Any read was removed if the V/J assignment was weak (E-value above 1e-6), the CDR3 was missing, or the read contained stop codons, out-of-frame junctions, or ambiguous translated residues. A V3J clonotype was defined by an identical inferred V gene, J gene, and CDR3 amino acid sequence. The percentage overlap between two repertoires was calculated by dividing the number of shared unique clonotypes by the size of the smaller repertoire. Three approaches were used to assess repertoire richness: RTK rarefaction, the Chao1 estimator, and Recon v2.1 estimates of unobserved clonotypes. TCRdb took this table from immuneACCESS and kept in-frame rearrangements with V and J called. Such tables lack part of the clones; where checked against another copy, unresolved V genes explain under half of the gap, and the rest is unexplained. D and trimming come from the DNA, and the V and J calls and clone size come from that table. The sample table records hundreds of thousands of clones; roughly 80% of these occur just once. The ten largest account for about 12% of the sample.

CDR1 and CDR2 are read off the germline V gene as SGHRS and YFSETQ. The germline ends are 14 bases apart after V is trimmed by 0 bases and J by 9 bases. The CDR3, from cysteine to phenylalanine, totals 14 residues. CDR3 DNA only is kept here, 42 bases in frame from base 1. This clonotype was obtained from a woman in her thirties or forties in good health. Some clones in this sample may be carry-over from other donors' samples. Here the chain combines TRBV5-1 and TRBJ2-3, with the identity of the D gene unclear. Sequencing used PBMCs. The CDR3 region reads CASSLGGRVPTQYF. The nucleotides read TGCGCCAGCAGCTTGGGGGGTCGGGTCCCCACGCAGTATTTT.